This TCR beta chain was recovered during a study of blood T cells in healthy people across ages. Findings of the study overall: In older individuals, TCR beta diversity per million T cells was lower, falling roughly linearly with age. Bulk PBMC profiling left naive and antigen-experienced comparisons inconclusive. A strong correlation between TCR beta diversity and naive T cell percentage was seen.

The CDR3 has 15 residues. Per germline, CDR1 SNHLY and CDR2 FYNNEI. It was with a sample-barcoded 5' primer and a J-beta primer mix that a second PCR of about 6 to 12 cycles was run. TCRdb used MiXCR to reprocess the 5' RACE reads, holding one entry per CDR3 protein. The data contain roughly 1,300,000 distinct CDR3 sequences, around 55% of them singletons. Details on this clonotype: Its antigen remains unidentified. Germline is not matched at one junction end, which may reflect a read error.

The chain is built from TRBV2 and TRBJ2-1; a possible D gene is TRBD1 (6 bases). The source material was blood. The TCR was taken from a man aged 18 to 29 in good health. This chain's CDR3 is CAGSSGTSCDNEQFF. CDR3 nucleotides: TGTGCCGGCAGCTCCGGGACATCGTGTGACAATGAGCAGTTCTTC.